The 21 T cell receptor beta chains reported below all come from one sample, sequenced in a study of neurological immune-mediated disorders (dated by TCRdb to the late 2010s). The method behind the library was 5' RACE. TCRdb shows the sequencer as Illumina HiSeq 2500. TCRdb took the public reads, trimmed them with fastp at Q25, ran MiXCR for clone calling and kept in-frame beta chains. Rows matching on CDR3 protein sequence are summarized as one entry with the most common DNA and genes. The sample contains more than 75,000 distinct CDR3 sequences, around 3.5% of them found a single time. Approximately 2.9% of the sample is in the top ten clones. The sequencing input was PBMCs. The source is a woman aged 50 to 65 with multiple sclerosis.

This clonotype has ten or more counts. The chain is built from TRBV18 and TRBJ1-2; a possible D gene is TRBD1 (6 bases). V lost 0 bases and J lost 6, with 23 bases in between. The germline V gene has CDR1 KGHSH and CDR2 LQKENI. CDR3 length: 18 amino acids. The CDR3 region has the DNA TGTGCCAGCTCACCACCGTCGGACAGCCGCTCGGTTAGGAATGGCTACACCTTC. Protein product: CASSPPSDSRSVRNGYTF. Full variable domain (remainder filled in from reference TRBV18 and TRBJ1-2): NAGVMQNPRHLVRRRGQEARLRCSPMKGHSHVYWYRQLPEEGLKFMVYLQKENIIDESGMPKERFSAEFPKEGPSILRIQQVVRGDSAAYFCASSPPSDSRSVRNGYTFGSGTRLTVV.

This clonotype showed up many times. The V and J genes are TRBV7-9 and TRBJ2-7, with no clear D. Germline CDR1 SEHNR, CDR2 FQNEAQ (reference sequence). This CDR3 has 14 residues. V lost 1 base and J 0 bases, leaving 7 bases between the germline ends. CDR3 bases: TGTGCCAGCAGCTTAGTGTCCAGCTCCTACGAGCAGTACTTC. Protein product: CASSLVSSSYEQYF.

This clonotype came up a few times. Compared with germline, one end of the junction differs, possibly owing to a read error. This chain links TRBV6-5 with TRBJ1-6, with 7 positions matching TRBD1. The germline gives CDR1 MNHEY, CDR2 SVGAGI. CDR3 length: 14 residues. The CDR3 coding sequence is TGTGCCAGCAGTAGGGACAGCTTAAATTCAACCCTCAACTTT. Translated, it gives CASSRDSLNSTLNF.

This clonotype was seen many times. The gene calls are TRBV5-1 and TRBJ2-7; 11 bases map to TRBD1. The ends lost 4 bases at V and 2 bases at J; junction bases unmatched: 2. Germline assignment: CDR1 SGHRS and CDR2 YFSETQ. The CDR3 consists of 14 residues. The CDR3 coding sequence is TGCGCCAGCAGCGCGGGACAGGGGGCCTACGAGCAGTACTTC. As protein: CASSAGQGAYEQYF.

This clonotype was counted at least ten times. V is TRBV7-9 and J is TRBJ2-2, with 10 bases identical to TRBD2. The germline gives CDR1 SEHNR, CDR2 FQNEAQ (reference sequence). The CDR3 runs to 17 residues. Trimming removed 4 bases from V and 3 bases from J; junction bases left unmatched: 8. The CDR3 sequence is CASSSPSGGAYTGELFF. CDR3 DNA sequence: TGTGCCAGCAGCTCTCCCAGCGGGGGGGCATACACCGGGGAGCTGTTTTTT.

This clonotype appeared many times. The CDR3 bases are TGTGCCAGCAGCACCAGACAGGGGGGCACCGGGGAGCTGTTTTTT. Translating gives CASSTRQGGTGELFF. The J gene is TRBJ2-2, the V gene TRBV9, with 9 bases identical to TRBD1. Germline V gene sequence: CDR1 SGDLS, CDR2 YYNGEE. V gave up 4 bases and J gave up 4 bases; unmatched junction bases: 5. This CDR3 has 15 residues.

This clonotype was seen repeatedly, ten times or more. This sequence joins TRBV5-1 and TRBJ2-7; D not certain. Germline V gene lookup returns CDR1 SGHRS and CDR2 YFSETQ. The CDR3 has 13 amino acids. The V and J ends lost 3 bases and 3 bases respectively, with 10 bases between them. CDR3 loop: CASSSPSVYEQYF. CDR3 bases: TGCGCCAGCAGCTCCCCCTCAGTCTACGAGCAGTACTTC.

This clonotype was observed many times. The rearrangement uses TRBV7-9 and TRBJ2-1; 7 bases map to TRBD1. J gave up 7 bases and V 7 bases, and 7 bases lay outside the gene matches. The CDR3 is made up of 13 amino acids. CDR1 is SEHNR, CDR2 FQNEAQ, per germline (reference sequence). The CDR3 sequence is CASNDRVGNEQFF. The CDR3 bases are TGTGCCAGCAACGACAGGGTTGGGAATGAGCAGTTCTTC.

This clonotype has at least ten counts. The chain joins TRBV12-3 or TRBV12-4 to TRBJ2-7; D uncertain. The CDR3 is 11 residues long. Trimming shortened V by 4 bases and J by 0 bases, and 1 base separated the two germline ends. CDR3 sequence reads: CASSYSYEQYF. The DNA for the CDR3 is TGTGCCAGCAGTTACTCCTACGAGCAGTACTTC.

This clonotype occurred many times. The genes are TRBV27 and TRBJ2-3; unclear D gene. This CDR3 spans 15 amino acids. The germline V gene has CDR1 MNHEY and CDR2 SMNVEV (reference sequence). Trimming removed 1 base from V and 1 base from J, with 9 bases in between. The CDR3 sequence is CASSLYRAGTDTQYF. The CDR3 DNA sequence: TGTGCCAGCAGTTTATACCGGGCCGGCACAGATACGCAGTATTTT.

The sample holds many counts of this clonotype. V gene TRBV3-2 combines with J gene TRBJ2-7; TRBD1, the table's D call, lacks a check against the DNA. TRBV3-2 is assigned pseudogene status. This CDR3 contains 11 residues. The CDR3 bases are TGTGCCAGCAGCCAAGAGGTAGGGGAAGACTTC. It specifies CASSQEVGEDF.

This clonotype was observed many times. The chain carries TRBV20-1 and TRBJ1-5, with 8 bases fitting TRBD1. The V and J ends lost 1 base and 4 bases, in that order; junction bases with no gene match: 6. The CDR3 has 15 residues. The germline gives CDR1 DFQATT, CDR2 SNEGSKA (reference sequence). CDR3 nucleotide sequence: TGCAGTGCTAGAGCGGGGACAGGAGGGAATCAGCCCCAGCATTTT. This sequence encodes CSARAGTGGNQPQHF.

The table lists this clonotype with a few counts. This chain links TRBV5-5 with TRBJ2-7, with 7 bases matching TRBD1. V shed 1 base and J 4 bases; nucleotides not matched to a gene: 11. The CDR3 is 16 amino acids. From germline, CDR1 is SGHKS and CDR2 YYEKEE (reference sequence). This CDR3 is CASSLPRWAGGYEQYF. The DNA of the CDR3 is TGTGCCAGCAGCTTGCCCCGGTGGGCAGGGGGTTACGAGCAGTACTTC.

In this sample, this clonotype turned up many times. The chain is built from TRBV12-3 or TRBV12-4 and TRBJ2-3; TRBD2 matches at 8 bases. The CDR3 contains 15 residues. The J segment lost 4 bases and the V segment lost 8 bases, leaving 11 bases of the junction unmatched. The CDR3 DNA is TGTGCCAGCGGAAGTGGGACTAGACTCCCAGATACGCAGTATTTT. It codes for CASGSGTRLPDTQYF.

This clonotype came up many times. The chain's CDR3 is CASSSSSALSGGRETQYF. CDR3 bases: TGTGCCAGCAGTTCCTCCTCGGCTCTTAGCGGGGGTCGTGAGACCCAGTACTTC. The chain uses TRBV12-3 or TRBV12-4 and TRBJ2-5; 9 nucleotides agree with TRBD2. With V trimmed by 4 bases and J by 5 bases, 17 bases remained unmatched. This CDR3 spans 18 amino acids.

This clonotype was seen only a few times. A much larger clone differs from this one at a single base, so this may be a read error. The chain is built from TRBV5-6 and TRBJ1-2; D ambiguous. Germline lookup yields CDR1 SGHDT and CDR2 YYEEEE. CDR3 length equals 12 residues. The CDR3 nucleotides are TGTGACAGCAGCTTGGAACACTATGGCTACACCTTC. It is translated as CDSSLEHYGYTF.

This clonotype appeared many times. The chain carries TRBV20-1 and TRBJ1-6; D uncertain. The CDR3 runs to 15 residues. In germline, CDR1 is DFQATT, CDR2 SNEGSKA (reference sequence). The V gene lost 3 bases and the J gene lost 2 bases, with 11 bases spanning the gap. DNA for the CDR3: TGCAGTGCTAGTTCTCAGGCCGCCTATAATTCACCCCTCCACTTT. Protein sequence: CSASSQAAYNSPLHF.

The sample holds many counts of this clonotype. This chain connects TRBV20-1 to TRBJ1-1, with D perhaps matching TRBD1 (5 bases). The CDR3 is 16 amino acids. V shed 1 base and J shed 0 bases, with 15 bases lying between them. Germline V gene lookup returns CDR1 DFQATT and CDR2 SNEGSKA (reference sequence). CDR3 DNA sequence: TGCAGTGCTAGAGTTAGGGGTCGAGGGGTGAACACTGAAGCTTTCTTT. This codes for CSARVRGRGVNTEAFF.

This clonotype was seen at least ten times. The rearrangement links TRBV20-1 to TRBJ2-3; D may correspond to TRBD1 or TRBD2 (5 bases each). CDR3 size: 14 residues. The V and J ends lost 5 bases and 2 bases respectively, with 14 bases between them. CDR1 is DFQATT and CDR2 is SNEGSKA in the germline V gene (reference sequence). CDR3 coding DNA: TGCAGTGCTGGGGCTTGGGGGACCACAGATACGCAGTATTTT. Its translation: CSAGAWGTTDTQYF.

The table lists this clonotype with many counts. J is TRBJ1-5 and V is TRBV6-2 or TRBV6-3; 7 bases fit TRBD1. Looked up from germline, CDR1 is MNHEY and CDR2 is SVGEGT. The CDR3 covers 16 residues. V dropped 6 bases and J dropped 6; count of bases not matched to a gene: 14. The CDR3 loop is CASRNPPGQRFQPQHF. In nucleotides, the CDR3 is TGTGCCAGCAGAAACCCTCCGGGACAGCGTTTTCAGCCCCAGCATTTT.

Many counts were recorded for this clonotype. The chain is built from TRBV4-3 and TRBJ1-6; no reliable D call. Germline V gene data show CDR1 as LGHNA and CDR2 as YSLEER. V dropped 5 bases and J dropped 4 bases, with 12 bases sitting between them. The CDR3 is 15 residues long. The CDR3 is CASSYRVSYNSPLHF. The CDR3 nucleotides are TGCGCCAGCAGCTACCGGGTTTCATATAATTCACCCCTCCACTTT.